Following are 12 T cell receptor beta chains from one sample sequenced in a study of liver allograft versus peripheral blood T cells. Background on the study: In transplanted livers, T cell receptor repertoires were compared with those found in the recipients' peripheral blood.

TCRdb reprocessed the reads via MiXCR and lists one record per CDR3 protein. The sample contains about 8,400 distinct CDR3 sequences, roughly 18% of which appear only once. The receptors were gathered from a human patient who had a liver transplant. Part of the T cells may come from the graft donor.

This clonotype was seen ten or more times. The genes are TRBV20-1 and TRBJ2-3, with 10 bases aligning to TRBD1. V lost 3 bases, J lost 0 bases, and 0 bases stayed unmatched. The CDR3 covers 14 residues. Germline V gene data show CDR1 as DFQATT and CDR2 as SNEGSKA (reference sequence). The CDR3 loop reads CSARGQGSTDTQYF. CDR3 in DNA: TGCAGTGCTAGGGGACAGGGGAGCACAGATACGCAGTATTTT.

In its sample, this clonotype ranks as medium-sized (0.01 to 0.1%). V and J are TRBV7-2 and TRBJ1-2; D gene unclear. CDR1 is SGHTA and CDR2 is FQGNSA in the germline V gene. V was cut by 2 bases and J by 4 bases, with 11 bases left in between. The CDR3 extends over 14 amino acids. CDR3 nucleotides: TGTGCCAGCAGCTTAACGCGGGAAACCTATGGCTACACCTTC. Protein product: CASSLTRETYGYTF. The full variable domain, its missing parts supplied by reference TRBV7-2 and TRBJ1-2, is GAGVSQSPSNKVTEKGKDVELRCDPISGHTALYWYRQSLGQGLEFLIYFQGNSAPDKSGLPSDRFSAERTGGSVSTLTIQRTQQEDSAVYLCASSLTRETYGYTFGSGTRLTVV.

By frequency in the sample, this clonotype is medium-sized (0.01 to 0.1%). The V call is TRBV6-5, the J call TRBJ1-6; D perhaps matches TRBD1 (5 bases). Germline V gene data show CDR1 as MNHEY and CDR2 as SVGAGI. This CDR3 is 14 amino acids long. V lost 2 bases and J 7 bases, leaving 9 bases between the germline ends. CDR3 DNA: TGTGCCAGCAGTTACGGTGGGGGGAATTCACCCCTCCACTTT. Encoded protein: CASSYGGGNSPLHF.

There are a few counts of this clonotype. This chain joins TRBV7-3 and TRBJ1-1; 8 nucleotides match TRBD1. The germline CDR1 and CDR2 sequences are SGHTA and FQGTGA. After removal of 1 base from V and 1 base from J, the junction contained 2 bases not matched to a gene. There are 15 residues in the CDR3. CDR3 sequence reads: CASSLSTGGNTEAFF. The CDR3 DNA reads TGTGCCAGCAGCTTAAGTACAGGGGGGAACACTGAAGCTTTCTTT.

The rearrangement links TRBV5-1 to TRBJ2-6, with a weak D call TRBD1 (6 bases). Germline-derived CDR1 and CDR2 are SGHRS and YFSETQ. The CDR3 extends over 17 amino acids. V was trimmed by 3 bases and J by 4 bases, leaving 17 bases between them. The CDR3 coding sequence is TGCGCCAGCAGCTCATCCTCCGGGACAAGGGGGGCCAACGTCCTGACTTTC. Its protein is CASSSSSGTRGANVLTF.

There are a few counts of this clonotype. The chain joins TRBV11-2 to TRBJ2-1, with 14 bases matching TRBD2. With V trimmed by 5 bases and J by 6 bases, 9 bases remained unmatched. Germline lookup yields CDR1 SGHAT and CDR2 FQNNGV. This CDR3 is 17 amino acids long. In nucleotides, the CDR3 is TGTGCCAGCAGCCGTATCAGGGGGACTAGCGGGAGCAATGAGCAGTTCTTC. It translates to CASSRIRGTSGSNEQFF.

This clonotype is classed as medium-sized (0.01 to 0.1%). The CDR3: CSVHATLGGYGYTF. In DNA form, the CDR3 reads TGCAGCGTTCACGCTACCTTGGGGGGCTATGGCTACACCTTC. This chain connects TRBV29-1 to TRBJ1-2, with a possible D match to TRBD1 (5 bases). Trimming removed 5 bases from V and 4 bases from J, with 17 bases in between. Germline-derived CDR1 and CDR2 are SQVTM and ANQGSEA. CDR3 size: 14 residues.

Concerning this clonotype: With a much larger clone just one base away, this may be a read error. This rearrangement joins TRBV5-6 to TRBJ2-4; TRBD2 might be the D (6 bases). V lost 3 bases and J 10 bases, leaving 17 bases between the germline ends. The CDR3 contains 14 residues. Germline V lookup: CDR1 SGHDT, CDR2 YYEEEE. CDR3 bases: TGTGCCAGCAGCTCCCTGACGAGGGAGGAAATTCAGTACTTC. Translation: CASSSLTREEIQYF.

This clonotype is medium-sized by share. DNA for the CDR3: TGTGCCAGCAGAGGGGGACAATCTGGGGCCAACGTCCTGACTTTC. This encodes CASRGGQSGANVLTF. The chain links TRBV6-1 to TRBJ2-6; maybe TRBD1 (6 bases). The V gene lost 6 bases and the J gene lost 1 base, with 10 bases spanning the gap. CDR3 size: 15 residues. Germline CDR1 MNHNS, CDR2 SASEGT.

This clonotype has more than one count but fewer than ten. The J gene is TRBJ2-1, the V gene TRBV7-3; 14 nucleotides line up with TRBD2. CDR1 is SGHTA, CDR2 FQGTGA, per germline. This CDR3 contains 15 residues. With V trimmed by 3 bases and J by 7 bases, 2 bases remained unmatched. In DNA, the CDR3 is TGTGCCAGCAGCTTGGGACTAGCGGGGGTTAATGAGCAGTTCTTC. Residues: CASSLGLAGVNEQFF. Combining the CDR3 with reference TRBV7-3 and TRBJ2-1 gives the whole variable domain GAGVSQTPSNKVTEKGKYVELRCDPISGHTALYWYRQSLGQGPEFLIYFQGTGAADDSGLPNDRFFAVRPEGSVSTLKIQRTERGDSAVYLCASSLGLAGVNEQFFGPGTRLTVL.

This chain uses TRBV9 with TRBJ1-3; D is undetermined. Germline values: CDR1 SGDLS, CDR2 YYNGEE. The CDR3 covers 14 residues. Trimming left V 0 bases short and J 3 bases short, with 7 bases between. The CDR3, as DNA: TGTGCCAGCAGCGTAGAAGAAATTGGAAACACCATATATTTT. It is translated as CASSVEEIGNTIYF.

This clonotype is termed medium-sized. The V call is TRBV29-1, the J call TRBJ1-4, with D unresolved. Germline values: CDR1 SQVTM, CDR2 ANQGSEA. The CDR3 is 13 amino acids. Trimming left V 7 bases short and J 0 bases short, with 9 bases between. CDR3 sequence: CSAGSPTNEKLFF. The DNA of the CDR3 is TGCAGCGCCGGGAGTCCAACTAATGAAAAACTGTTTTTT.